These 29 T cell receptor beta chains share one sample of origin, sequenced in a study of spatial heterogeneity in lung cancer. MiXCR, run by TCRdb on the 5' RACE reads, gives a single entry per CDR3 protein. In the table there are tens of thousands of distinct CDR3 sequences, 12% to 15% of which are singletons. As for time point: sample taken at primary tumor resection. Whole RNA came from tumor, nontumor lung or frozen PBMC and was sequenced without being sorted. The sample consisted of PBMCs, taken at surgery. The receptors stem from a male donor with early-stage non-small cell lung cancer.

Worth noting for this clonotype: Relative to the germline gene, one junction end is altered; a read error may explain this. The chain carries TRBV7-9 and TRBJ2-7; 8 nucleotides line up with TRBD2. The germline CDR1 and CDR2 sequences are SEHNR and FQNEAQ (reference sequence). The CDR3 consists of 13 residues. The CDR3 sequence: CASRLAGTYEQYF. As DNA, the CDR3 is TGTGCCAGCAGATTAGCGGGAACCTACGAGCAGTACTTC.

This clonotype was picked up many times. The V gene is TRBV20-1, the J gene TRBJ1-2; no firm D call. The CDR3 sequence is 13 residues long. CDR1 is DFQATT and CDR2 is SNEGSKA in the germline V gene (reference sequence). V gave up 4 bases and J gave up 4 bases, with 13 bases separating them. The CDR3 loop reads CSAISGSVYGYTF. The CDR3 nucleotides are TGCAGTGCTATTTCGGGGAGCGTCTATGGCTACACCTTC.

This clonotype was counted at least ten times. CDR3 DNA sequence: TGTGCCAGCAGTTTAACGGGACAGTGGTTCTTC. It specifies CASSLTGQWFF. The chain uses TRBV28 and TRBJ2-1, with TRBD1 identical over 7 bases. This CDR3 has 11 residues. Germline V gene lookup returns CDR1 MDHEN and CDR2 SYDVKM. With V trimmed by 2 bases and J by 15 bases, 4 bases remained unmatched. Supplemented by reference TRBV28 and TRBJ2-1, the full variable domain reads DVKVTQSSRYLVKRTGEKVFLECVQDMDHENMFWYRQDPGLGLRLIYFSYDVKMKEKGDIPEGYSVSREKKERFSLILESASTNQTSMYLCASSLTGQWFFGPGTRLTVL.

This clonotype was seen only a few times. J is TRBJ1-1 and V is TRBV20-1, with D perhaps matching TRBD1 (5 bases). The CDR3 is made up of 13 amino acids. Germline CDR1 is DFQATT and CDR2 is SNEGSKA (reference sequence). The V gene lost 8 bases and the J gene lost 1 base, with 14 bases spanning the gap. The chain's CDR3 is CSNGGPTNTEAFF. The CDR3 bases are TGCAGTAACGGGGGACCCACGAACACTGAAGCTTTCTTT.

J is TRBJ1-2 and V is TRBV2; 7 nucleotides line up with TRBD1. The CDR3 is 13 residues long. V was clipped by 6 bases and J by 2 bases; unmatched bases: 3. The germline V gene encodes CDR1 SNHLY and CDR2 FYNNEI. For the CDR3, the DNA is TGTGCCAGCAGGCGGGACAGCAACTATGGCTACACCTTC. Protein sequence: CASRRDSNYGYTF.

DNA for the CDR3: TGCGCCAGCAGTAGCGGGGGCACCCAAGAGACCCAGTACTTC. It specifies CASSSGGTQETQYF. The genes are TRBV5-1 and TRBJ2-5, with 9 bases aligning to TRBD2. Germline CDR1 SGHRS, CDR2 YFSETQ. V shed 5 bases, J shed 1 base, and the junction held 3 bases outside the gene matches. This CDR3 region has 14 residues.

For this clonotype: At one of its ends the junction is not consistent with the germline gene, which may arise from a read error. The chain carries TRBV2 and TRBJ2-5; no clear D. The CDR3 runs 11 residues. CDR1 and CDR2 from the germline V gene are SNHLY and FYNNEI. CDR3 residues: CASSVRATSDF. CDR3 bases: TGTGCCAGCAGTGTTCGGGCCACCTCAGACTTC.

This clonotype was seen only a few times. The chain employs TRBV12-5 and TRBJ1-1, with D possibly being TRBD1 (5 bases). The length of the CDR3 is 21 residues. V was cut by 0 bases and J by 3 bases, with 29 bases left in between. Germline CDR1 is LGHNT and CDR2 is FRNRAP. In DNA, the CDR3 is TGTGCTAGTGGTTTGGTACCAAGTGTTGGGGCCGGTGGGCGTTTTGACACTGAAGCTTTCTTT. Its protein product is CASGLVPSVGAGGRFDTEAFF.

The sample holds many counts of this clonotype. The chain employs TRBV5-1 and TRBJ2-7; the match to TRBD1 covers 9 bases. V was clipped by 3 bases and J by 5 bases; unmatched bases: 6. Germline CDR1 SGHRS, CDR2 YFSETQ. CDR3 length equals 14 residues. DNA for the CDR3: TGCGCCAGCAGCTCTCCGACAGGGGGAAACGAGCAGTACTTC. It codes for CASSSPTGGNEQYF. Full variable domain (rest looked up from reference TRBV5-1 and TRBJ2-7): KAGVTQTPRYLIKTRGQQVTLSCSPISGHRSVSWYQQTPGQGLQFLFEYFSETQRNKGNFPGRFSGRQFSNSRSEMNVSTLELGDSALYLCASSSPTGGNEQYFGPGTRLTVT.

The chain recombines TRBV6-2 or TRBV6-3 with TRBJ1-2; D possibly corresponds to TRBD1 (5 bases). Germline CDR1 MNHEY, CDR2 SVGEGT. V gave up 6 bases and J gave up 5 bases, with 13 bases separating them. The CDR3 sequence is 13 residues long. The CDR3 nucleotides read TGTGCCAGCAGCCATCGGGACGCGTATGGCTACACCTTC. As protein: CASSHRDAYGYTF.

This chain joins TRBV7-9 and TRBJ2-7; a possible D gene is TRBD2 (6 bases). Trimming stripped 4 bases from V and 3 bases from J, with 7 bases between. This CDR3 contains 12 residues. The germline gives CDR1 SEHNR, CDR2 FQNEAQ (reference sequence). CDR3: CASSYSGYEQYF. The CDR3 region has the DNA TGTGCCAGCAGCTATAGCGGCTACGAGCAGTACTTC.

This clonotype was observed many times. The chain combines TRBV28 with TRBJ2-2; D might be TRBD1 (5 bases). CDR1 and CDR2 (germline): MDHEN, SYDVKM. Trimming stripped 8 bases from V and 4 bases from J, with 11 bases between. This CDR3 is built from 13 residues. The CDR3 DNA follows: TGTGCCAGCGGAAGGGGTCCCACCGGGGAGCTGTTTTTT. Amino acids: CASGRGPTGELFF.

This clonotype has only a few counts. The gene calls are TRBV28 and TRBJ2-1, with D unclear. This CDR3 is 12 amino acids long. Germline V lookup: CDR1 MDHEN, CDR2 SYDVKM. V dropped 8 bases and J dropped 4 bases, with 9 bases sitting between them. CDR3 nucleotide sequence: TGTGCCAGCCGGACGCAGTACAATGAGCAGTTCTTC. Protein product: CASRTQYNEQFF. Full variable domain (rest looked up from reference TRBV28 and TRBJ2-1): DVKVTQSSRYLVKRTGEKVFLECVQDMDHENMFWYRQDPGLGLRLIYFSYDVKMKEKGDIPEGYSVSREKKERFSLILESASTNQTSMYLCASRTQYNEQFFGPGTRLTVL.

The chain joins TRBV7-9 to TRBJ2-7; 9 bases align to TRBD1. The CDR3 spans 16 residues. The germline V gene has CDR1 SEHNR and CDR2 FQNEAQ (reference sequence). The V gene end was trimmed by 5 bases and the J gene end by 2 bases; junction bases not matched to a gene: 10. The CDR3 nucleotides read TGTGCCAGCAGCCAAGTCATGGACAGGGGAACCTACGAGCAGTACTTC. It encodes CASSQVMDRGTYEQYF.

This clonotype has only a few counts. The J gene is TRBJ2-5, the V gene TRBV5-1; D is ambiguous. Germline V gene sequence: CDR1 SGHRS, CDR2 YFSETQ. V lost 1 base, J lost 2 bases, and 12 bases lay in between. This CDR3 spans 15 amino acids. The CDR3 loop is CASSLRSTLQETQYF. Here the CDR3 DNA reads TGCGCCAGCAGCTTGCGGTCGACACTGCAAGAGACCCAGTACTTC.

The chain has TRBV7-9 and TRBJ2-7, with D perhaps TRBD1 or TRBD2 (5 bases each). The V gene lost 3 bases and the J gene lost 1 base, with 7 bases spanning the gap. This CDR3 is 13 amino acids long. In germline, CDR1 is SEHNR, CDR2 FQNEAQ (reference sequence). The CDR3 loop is CASSLGVSYEQYF. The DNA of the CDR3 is TGTGCCAGCAGCTTGGGGGTATCCTACGAGCAGTACTTC.

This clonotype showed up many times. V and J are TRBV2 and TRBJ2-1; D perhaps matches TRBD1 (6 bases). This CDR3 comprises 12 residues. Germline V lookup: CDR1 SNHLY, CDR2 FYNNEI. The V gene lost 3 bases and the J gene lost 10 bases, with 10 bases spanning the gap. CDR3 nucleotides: TGTGCCAGCAGTGAGTACGGGACAGAGCAGTTCTTC. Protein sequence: CASSEYGTEQFF.

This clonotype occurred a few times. This chain's CDR3 is CASSPTHSSYNEQFF. CDR3 nucleotide sequence: TGTGCCAGCAGCCCAACGCACAGCTCCTACAATGAGCAGTTCTTC. V and J are TRBV3-1 and TRBJ2-1, with unresolved D. V shed 4 bases and J shed 0 bases, with 10 bases lying between them. The CDR3 covers 15 residues. Germline CDR1 and CDR2: LGHDT and YNNKEL (reference sequence).

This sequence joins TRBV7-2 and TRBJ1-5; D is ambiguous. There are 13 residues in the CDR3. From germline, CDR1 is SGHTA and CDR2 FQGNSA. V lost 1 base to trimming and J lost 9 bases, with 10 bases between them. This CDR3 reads CASSLGVSRPQHF. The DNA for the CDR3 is TGTGCCAGCAGCTTAGGGGTTTCCAGGCCCCAGCATTTT.

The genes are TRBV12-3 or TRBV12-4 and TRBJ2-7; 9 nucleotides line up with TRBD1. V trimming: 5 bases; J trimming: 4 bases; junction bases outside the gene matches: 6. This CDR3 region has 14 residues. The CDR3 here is CASSTGTGWYEQYF. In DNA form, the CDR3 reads TGTGCCAGCAGTACCGGGACAGGGTGGTACGAGCAGTACTTC.

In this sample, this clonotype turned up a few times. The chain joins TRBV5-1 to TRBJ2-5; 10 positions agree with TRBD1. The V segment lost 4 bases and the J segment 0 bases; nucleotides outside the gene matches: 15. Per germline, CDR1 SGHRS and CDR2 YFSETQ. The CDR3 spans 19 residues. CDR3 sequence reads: CASSASARDRGMYQETQYF. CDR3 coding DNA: TGCGCCAGCAGCGCGTCGGCGAGGGACAGGGGCATGTACCAAGAGACCCAGTACTTC. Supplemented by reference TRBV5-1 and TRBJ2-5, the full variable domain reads KAGVTQTPRYLIKTRGQQVTLSCSPISGHRSVSWYQQTPGQGLQFLFEYFSETQRNKGNFPGRFSGRQFSNSRSEMNVSTLELGDSALYLCASSASARDRGMYQETQYFGPGTRLLVL.

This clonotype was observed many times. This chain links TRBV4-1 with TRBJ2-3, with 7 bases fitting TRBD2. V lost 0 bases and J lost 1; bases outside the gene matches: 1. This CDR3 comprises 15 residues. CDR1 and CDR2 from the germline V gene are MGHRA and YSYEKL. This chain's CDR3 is CASSQEGRGTDTQYF. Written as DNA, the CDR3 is TGCGCCAGCAGCCAAGAAGGGAGGGGCACAGATACGCAGTATTTT.

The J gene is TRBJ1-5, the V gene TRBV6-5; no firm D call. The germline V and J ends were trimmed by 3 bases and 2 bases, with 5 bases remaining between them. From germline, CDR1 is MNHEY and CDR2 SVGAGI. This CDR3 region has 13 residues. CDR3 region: CASSYEGNQPQHF. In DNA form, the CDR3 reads TGTGCCAGCAGTTATGAGGGCAATCAGCCCCAGCATTTT.

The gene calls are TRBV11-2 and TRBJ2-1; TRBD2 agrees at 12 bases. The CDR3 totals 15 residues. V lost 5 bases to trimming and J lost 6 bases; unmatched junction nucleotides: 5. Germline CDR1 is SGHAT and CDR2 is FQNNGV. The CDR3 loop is CASSVTSGGFNEQFF. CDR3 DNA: TGTGCCAGCAGCGTGACTAGCGGGGGTTTCAATGAGCAGTTCTTC.

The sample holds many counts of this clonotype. This chain's CDR3 is CASRDRAGTNEKLFF. CDR3 in DNA: TGCGCCAGCAGGGACAGGGCCGGGACTAATGAAAAACTGTTTTTT. This chain connects TRBV5-1 to TRBJ1-4, with TRBD1 matching over 8 bases. Unmatched junction bases numbered 5, after V lost 5 bases and J lost 2 bases. Germline V lookup: CDR1 SGHRS, CDR2 YFSETQ. The length of the CDR3 is 15 residues.

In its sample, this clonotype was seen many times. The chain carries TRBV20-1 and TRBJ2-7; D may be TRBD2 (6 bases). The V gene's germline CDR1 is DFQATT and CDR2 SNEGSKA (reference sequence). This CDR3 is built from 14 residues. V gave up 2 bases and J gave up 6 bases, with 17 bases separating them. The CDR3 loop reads CSARKRRLGGEQYF. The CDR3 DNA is TGCAGTGCTAGAAAACGCCGGTTGGGAGGCGAGCAGTACTTC.

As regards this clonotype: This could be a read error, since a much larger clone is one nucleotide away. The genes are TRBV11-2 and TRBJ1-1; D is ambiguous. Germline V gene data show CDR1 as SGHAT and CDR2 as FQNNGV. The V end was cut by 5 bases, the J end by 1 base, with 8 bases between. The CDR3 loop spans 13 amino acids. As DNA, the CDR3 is TGTGCCAGCAGCCCGTCAGCGAACACTGAAGCTTTCTTT. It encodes CASSPSANTEAFF.

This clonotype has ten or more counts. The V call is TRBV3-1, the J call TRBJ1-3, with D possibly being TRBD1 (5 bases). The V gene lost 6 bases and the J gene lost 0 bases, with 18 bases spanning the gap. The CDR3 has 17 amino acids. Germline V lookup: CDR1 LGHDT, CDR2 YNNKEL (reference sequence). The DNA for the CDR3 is TGTGCCAGCAGTTTAGGGACGGAGGCCGACTCTGGAAACACCATATATTTT. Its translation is CASSLGTEADSGNTIYF.

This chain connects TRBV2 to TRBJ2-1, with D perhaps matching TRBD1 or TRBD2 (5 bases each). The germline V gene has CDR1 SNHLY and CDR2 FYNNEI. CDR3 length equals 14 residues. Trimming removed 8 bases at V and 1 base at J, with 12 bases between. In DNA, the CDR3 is TGTGCCAGCTTCCGGGACGGGTCCTACAATGAGCAGTTCTTC. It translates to CASFRDGSYNEQFF. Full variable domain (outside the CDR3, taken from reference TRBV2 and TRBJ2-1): EPEVTQTPSHQVTQMGQEVILRCVPISNHLYFYWYRQILGQKVEFLVSFYNNEISEKSEIFDDQFSVERPDGSNFTLKIRSTKLEDSAMYFCASFRDGSYNEQFFGPGTRLTVL.